This section outlines one T cell receptor (beta chain) sequence together with its context. Its binding antigen is unknown. No qualities accompany the bases; no much larger clone lies one base away. This record comes from a study of control samples from healthy donors and cancer patients (dated by TCRdb to the early 2020s). The receptor library was made with the immunoSEQ multiplex PCR assay. Here the immuneACCESS table is served through TCRdb, limited to in-frame sequences with V and J called. Missing clones are a known gap in these copies; in checked studies unresolved V genes cover under half, and the rest lacks a known reason. This sample gives about 110,000 clones in total; about 83% of them show up just once. The top ten hold roughly 13% of the sample. CDR1 and CDR2, looked up from the germline V gene (reference sequence), are PRHDT and FYEKMQ. The CDR3 spans 15 residues, from the cysteine through the phenylalanine. Only the CDR3 portion is preserved as DNA: 45 bases, with reading frame beginning at the first base. The V and J ends are trimmed by 1 base and 0 bases, leaving 10 bases between them.

The rearrangement combines TRBV13 with TRBJ2-7; TRBD2 could be the D gene, as 6 bases match. The sequence derives from a woman in her forties or fifties in good health. Source material: blood. CDR3 sequence: CASSLVSGSSYEQYF. The DNA reads as follows: TGTGCCAGCAGCTTAGTTAGCGGCAGCTCCTACGAGCAGTACTTC.